The rows below give T cell receptor beta chains drawn from one sample of a study of naive and memory T cell subsets. Each CDR3 protein gets one entry after TCRdb re-called the UMI-ligation and nested PCR reads with MiXCR. Of approximately 140,000 distinct CDR3 sequences detected, approximately 24% appear once; the ten largest clones hold roughly 0.1%. Sequencing was performed on naive CD4+ T cells from blood. These receptors originate from a human donor in good health. CDR3s include the opening cysteine and the closing phenylalanine or tryptophan. The D gene is left open where the match is weak. Only part of the rows carry a size: once, few, many, or a class if the clone is expanded.

cdr3_length	v_call	d_call	clone_size	j_call	cdr3_aa	cdr3_nt
15	TRBV7-2	NA	NA	TRBJ2-1	CASSPGGPLYNEQFF	TGTGCCAGCAGTCCCGGGGGGCCTCTCTACAATGAGCAGTTCTTC
11	TRBV27	NA	many	TRBJ2-1	CASSLGTVWFF	TGTGCCAGCAGTTTGGGGACTGTGTGGTTCTTC
18	TRBV20-1	TRBD2	many	TRBJ2-1	CSARGTSGSLGGYNEQFF	TGCAGTGCTAGGGGGACTAGCGGGAGTCTAGGGGGATACAATGAGCAGTTCTTC
13	TRBV10-3	NA	few	TRBJ2-3	CAIRGEVADTQYF	TGTGCCATCAGGGGCGAAGTGGCAGATACGCAGTATTTT
16	TRBV4-1	TRBD2	NA	TRBJ2-1	CASSQEVAGYYNEQFF	TGCGCCAGCAGCCAAGAGGTAGCGGGATACTACAATGAGCAGTTCTTC
13	TRBV29-1	TRBD1	many	TRBJ2-2	CSVGQGHTGELFF	TGCAGCGTAGGACAGGGGCACACCGGGGAGCTGTTTTTT
13	TRBV6-5	NA	many	TRBJ2-7	CASSYSRTYEQYF	TGTGCCAGCAGTTACTCGAGAACCTACGAGCAGTACTTC
16	TRBV7-2	TRBD2	NA	TRBJ2-5	CASSFRLAGGRGTQYF	TGTGCCAGCAGCTTTAGACTAGCGGGAGGACGAGGGACCCAGTACTTC
16	TRBV12-3/TRBV12-4	TRBD1	NA	TRBJ2-1	CASSWHTGTGGDEQFF	TGTGCCAGCAGTTGGCATACCGGGACAGGGGGCGATGAGCAGTTCTTC
17	TRBV27	NA	few	TRBJ1-5	CASSFGPWRGGDQPQHF	TGTGCCAGCAGTTTCGGGCCGTGGCGAGGGGGGGATCAGCCCCAGCATTTT
13	TRBV28	NA	NA	TRBJ1-1	CASSSEENTEAFF	TGTGCCAGCAGTTCCGAAGAGAACACTGAAGCTTTCTTT
13	TRBV28	NA	many	TRBJ1-2	CASSLPPYGGYTF	TGTGCCAGCAGTTTACCTCCCTACGGAGGCTACACCTTC
14	TRBV20-1	NA	few	TRBJ1-2	CSARDRHRNYGYTF	TGCAGTGCTAGAGATCGGCATAGAAACTATGGCTACACCTTC
16	TRBV7-9	TRBD1	NA	TRBJ1-1	CASSPLGQGTYTEAFF	TGTGCCAGCAGCCCGCTGGGACAGGGAACGTACACTGAAGCTTTCTTT
11	TRBV20-1	NA	few	TRBJ1-5	CSARIGLPQHF	TGCAGTGCTAGAATAGGACTGCCCCAGCATTTT
16	TRBV7-9	NA	NA	TRBJ2-1	CASSLVRGGAYNEQFF	TGTGCCAGCAGCTTAGTGAGGGGGGGGGCTTACAATGAGCAGTTCTTC
17	TRBV5-6	TRBD1	NA	TRBJ1-5	CASSLGVGGHSNQPQHF	TGTGCCAGCAGCTTGGGGGTAGGGGGCCATAGCAATCAGCCCCAGCATTTT
13	TRBV7-8	NA	few	TRBJ1-2	CASSLRGNYGYTF	TGTGCCAGCAGCTTAAGGGGGAACTATGGCTACACCTTC
15	TRBV29-1	NA	few	TRBJ2-3	CSGERQGWGTDTQYF	TGCAGCGGGGAGCGTCAGGGATGGGGCACAGATACGCAGTATTTT
16	TRBV5-1	NA	NA	TRBJ1-4	CASSLGVVSTNEKLFF	TGCGCCAGCAGCTTGGGCGTCGTCTCAACTAATGAAAAACTGTTTTTT
17	TRBV7-9	TRBD2	NA	TRBJ2-3	CASSPGGAGPTADTQYF	TGTGCCAGCAGCCCCGGGGGAGCGGGACCGACCGCAGATACGCAGTATTTT
13	TRBV20-1	NA	few	TRBJ1-1	CSARSGGPTEAFF	TGCAGTGCTAGGTCAGGAGGGCCCACTGAAGCTTTCTTT
14	TRBV19	NA	few	TRBJ2-1	CASRPPGNNNEQFF	TGTGCCAGTAGGCCGCCGGGAAATAACAATGAGCAGTTCTTC